The 28 T cell receptor beta chains in this list originate from one sample, sequenced in a study of blood T cell repertoires in COVID-19. Assay used: immunoSEQ multiplex PCR; TCRdb lists only in-frame clones, some missing. Counted here are approximately 82,000 clones, approximately 78% occurring once; the ten biggest clones make up around 36%. The sequencing sample was made of peripheral blood. The receptor source for this set is a woman between 70 and 85 years old with acute or convalescent COVID-19.

A few counts support this clone. This CDR3 is CASSVRGAGDTQYF. The CDR3 DNA follows: TGTGCCAGCAGTGTTCGGGGGGCTGGGGATACGCAGTATTTT. This chain joins TRBV2 and TRBJ2-3; D may be TRBD2 (7 bases). The CDR3 length is 14 residues. Trimming shortened V by 4 bases and J by 6 bases, and 14 bases separated the two germline ends. Looked up from germline, CDR1 is SNHLY and CDR2 is FYNNEI.

The rearrangement uses TRBV12-3 or TRBV12-4 and TRBJ1-6; D unclear. Trimming removed 8 bases at V and 10 bases at J, with 15 bases between. The CDR3 length is 13 residues. The DNA for the CDR3 is TGTGCCAGCGGCCGAACGGGTGTGTCACCCCTCCACTTT. Its protein is CASGRTGVSPLHF.

The CDR3 is CTSSPKDKNTGELFF. Written as DNA, the CDR3 is TGCACCAGCAGCCCCAAGGACAAGAACACCGGGGAGCTGTTTTTT. The chain is built from TRBV1 and TRBJ2-2; no DNA check was done on the table's D call, TRBD1. TRBV1 has pseudogene status. The CDR3 is 15 amino acids.

The rearrangement joins TRBV7-2 to TRBJ2-2; D not certain. Per germline, CDR1 SGHTA and CDR2 FQGNSA. CDR3 length: 13 residues. V lost 6 bases, J lost 5 bases, and 10 bases lay in between. The CDR3 nucleotides read TGTGCCAGCAGGTTACCGGGTACCGGGGAGCTGTTTTTT. Its protein is CASRLPGTGELFF.

This chain joins TRBV5-4 and TRBJ2-1; D may be TRBD2 (5 bases). Germline CDR1 and CDR2: SGHNT and YYREEE (reference sequence). The V gene lost 5 bases and the J gene lost 0 bases, with 12 bases spanning the gap. CDR3 size: 15 residues. CDR3: CASSPDSRSYNEQFF. The CDR3 bases are TGTGCCAGCAGTCCGGACTCCCGCTCCTACAATGAGCAGTTCTTC.

The J gene is TRBJ2-5, the V gene TRBV15; D gene uncertain. Germline V gene lookup returns CDR1 LNHNV and CDR2 YYDKDF (reference sequence). Trimming removed 0 bases from V and 1 base from J, with 3 bases in between. This CDR3 has 13 amino acids. The DNA of the CDR3 is TGTGCCACCAGCAGAGATCTCCAAGAGACCCAGTACTTC. Translating gives CATSRDLQETQYF.

The rearrangement links TRBV28 to TRBJ2-7, with D perhaps TRBD1 (6 bases). The CDR3 spans 15 residues. CDR1 and CDR2 (germline): MDHEN, SYDVKM. Between the trimmed V and J ends, which lost 3 bases and 3 bases, there was a span of 15 bases. The CDR3 bases are TGTGCCAGCAGTTTGGGGGCAGTTAAGTTCTACGAGCAGTACTTC. Protein product: CASSLGAVKFYEQYF.

A single count supports this clone. This sequence joins TRBV24-1 and TRBJ2-1; 10 nucleotides match TRBD2. The CDR3 loop spans 13 amino acids. V dropped 6 bases and J dropped 10; count of bases not matched to a gene: 5. CDR1 and CDR2 from the germline V gene are KGHDR and SFDVKD. CDR3 in amino acids: CATSTSSGREQFF. DNA of the CDR3: TGTGCCACCAGTACATCTAGCGGGAGAGAGCAGTTCTTC.

V is TRBV4-1 and J is TRBJ2-1; 8 bases are shared with TRBD1. The germline CDR1 and CDR2 sequences are MGHRA and YSYEKL. The CDR3 totals 14 residues. J gave up 6 bases and V 2 bases, and 3 bases lay outside the gene matches. The CDR3 loop is CASSQIDRGNEQFF. CDR3 nucleotides: TGCGCCAGCAGCCAAATCGACAGGGGCAATGAGCAGTTCTTC.

The V call is TRBV24-1, the J call TRBJ2-7; the match to TRBD2 covers 7 bases. Germline values: CDR1 KGHDR, CDR2 SFDVKD. The CDR3 extends over 18 amino acids. J gave up 5 bases and V 8 bases, and 23 bases lay outside the gene matches. CDR3 DNA sequence: TGTGCCACCATGTATTACCTGCGCAGGCGCGGGAGCAAGGACGAGCAGTACTTC. As protein: CATMYYLRRRGSKDEQYF.

This clone was recorded once. This sequence joins TRBV6-2 or TRBV6-3 and TRBJ2-7, with D maybe TRBD1 (5 bases). Germline-derived CDR1 and CDR2 are MNHEY and SVGEGT. The CDR3 consists of 16 residues. Trimming stripped 6 bases from V and 0 bases from J, with 18 bases between. CDR3 in amino acids: CASSLRQIGVSYEQYF. CDR3 coding DNA: TGTGCCAGCAGCCTACGACAAATAGGGGTCTCCTACGAGCAGTACTTC.

This chain connects TRBV18 to TRBJ2-7; 8 bases line up with TRBD1. The V gene's germline CDR1 is KGHSH and CDR2 LQKENI. Trimming at V came to 0 bases and at J to 3 bases, leaving 1 base not matched to a gene. CDR3 size: 14 residues. CDR3 region: CASSPPTGVYEQYF. The DNA for the CDR3 is TGTGCCAGCTCACCACCGACAGGGGTCTACGAGCAGTACTTC. Using reference TRBV18 and TRBJ2-7 for the parts outside the CDR3, the full variable domain is NAGVMQNPRHLVRRRGQEARLRCSPMKGHSHVYWYRQLPEEGLKFMVYLQKENIIDESGMPKERFSAEFPKEGPSILRIQQVVRGDSAAYFCASSPPTGVYEQYFGPGTRLTVT.

A few counts support this clone. The chain is built from TRBV30 and TRBJ1-1; 7 nucleotides agree with TRBD1. The CDR3 extends over 16 amino acids. The germline V gene has CDR1 GTSNPN and CDR2 SVGIG (reference sequence). Trimming removed 6 bases from V and 5 bases from J; junction bases left unmatched: 18. The CDR3: CACSAAQGGGRTEAFF. CDR3 nucleotide sequence: TGTGCCTGTTCAGCGGCCCAGGGGGGCGGCAGGACTGAAGCTTTCTTT.

This chain joins TRBV19 and TRBJ2-3; TRBD1 matches 12 bases. The CDR3 loop spans 18 amino acids. V lost 6 bases to trimming and J lost 6 bases; unmatched junction nucleotides: 16. Per the germline V gene, CDR1 is LNHDA and CDR2 is SQIVND (reference sequence). Here the CDR3 reads CASSISRPGQGAQDTQYF. Written as DNA, the CDR3 is TGTGCCAGTAGCATTAGCCGACCGGGACAGGGGGCGCAGGATACGCAGTATTTT.

This chain joins TRBV29-1 and TRBJ2-1; D might be TRBD2 (6 bases). Germline lookup yields CDR1 SQVTM and CDR2 ANQGSEA. The CDR3 totals 14 residues. With 6 bases removed from V and 3 bases from J, the gap between germline ends came to 15 bases. CDR3 sequence: CSVRRDSGYNEQFF. The CDR3 region has the DNA TGCAGCGTCCGCCGGGACTCCGGCTACAATGAGCAGTTCTTC.

This clone was seen a handful of times. This chain connects TRBV7-8 to TRBJ2-1; 11 bases are a match to TRBD2. The CDR3 is 15 amino acids. After removal of 3 bases from V and 8 bases from J, the junction contained 6 bases not matched to a gene. Germline V lookup: CDR1 SGHVS, CDR2 FQNEAQ. The CDR3 nucleotides are TGTGCCAGCAGCTTTGGGACTAGCGGCCTCGATGAGCAGTTCTTC. Amino acids: CASSFGTSGLDEQFF.

This sequence joins TRBV18 and TRBJ1-4; no reliable D call. The CDR3 length is 16 residues. Trimming pared 2 bases from V and 6 bases from J, leaving 16 bases between. Per the germline V gene, CDR1 is KGHSH and CDR2 is LQKENI. The CDR3 protein is CASSPRLGRLHEKLFF. The DNA of the CDR3 is TGTGCCAGCTCACCAAGGCTGGGCAGACTACATGAAAAACTGTTTTTT.

Only a few counts were recorded for this clone. The genes are TRBV2 and TRBJ1-4, with 11 bases lining up with TRBD1. The CDR3 extends over 14 amino acids. Germline CDR1 SNHLY, CDR2 FYNNEI. V dropped 5 bases and J dropped 7; count of bases not matched to a gene: 3. CDR3 residues: CASSPGTGGEKLFF. CDR3 in DNA: TGTGCCAGCAGTCCGGGGACAGGGGGTGAAAAACTGTTTTTT. Using reference TRBV2 and TRBJ1-4 for the parts outside the CDR3, the full variable domain is EPEVTQTPSHQVTQMGQEVILRCVPISNHLYFYWYRQILGQKVEFLVSFYNNEISEKSEIFDDQFSVERPDGSNFTLKIRSTKLEDSAMYFCASSPGTGGEKLFFGSGTQLSVL.

The genes are TRBV7-4 and TRBJ1-6; maybe TRBD1 (6 bases). Deletions cut 1 base from V and 10 bases from J, with 17 bases between. Per the germline V gene, CDR1 is SGHVT and CDR2 is SQSDAQ. The CDR3 loop spans 16 amino acids. The CDR3 DNA sequence: TGTGCCAGCAGCTTAGACGGTCAGGGGTTAGGGTCACCCCTCCACTTT. Amino acid sequence: CASSLDGQGLGSPLHF.

The chain joins TRBV27 to TRBJ1-1, with D possibly being TRBD1 (5 bases). Germline V CDR1 and CDR2: MNHEY, SMNVEV (reference sequence). This CDR3 has 13 residues. V was trimmed by 7 bases and J by 7 bases, leaving 16 bases between them. The CDR3 DNA is TGTGCCAGCAAACTAGCAGGGAGTAATGAAGCTTTCTTT. Protein sequence: CASKLAGSNEAFF.

V is TRBV7-9 and J is TRBJ1-1; TRBD1 is a possible D gene (5 bases). This CDR3 spans 14 amino acids. With 6 bases removed from V and 1 base from J, the gap between germline ends came to 12 bases. Germline CDR1 SEHNR, CDR2 FQNEAQ (reference sequence). CDR3 sequence reads: CASRHQGRNTEAFF. CDR3 DNA sequence: TGTGCCAGCAGACATCAGGGTAGGAACACTGAAGCTTTCTTT.

This clone was detected only once. V and J are TRBV19 and TRBJ1-2; a weak D match, TRBD1 (5 bases). CDR3 length: 16 residues. Trimming took off 2 bases at V and 8 bases at J, with 21 bases between the two ends. Per germline, CDR1 LNHDA and CDR2 SQIVND (reference sequence). In DNA, the CDR3 is TGTGCCAGTAGTATAACCCCTGGCAGGGTGTCAGGAGGCTACACCTTC. It encodes CASSITPGRVSGGYTF.

A few counts support this clone. V is TRBV30 and J is TRBJ1-6, with 8 nucleotides matching TRBD1. With V trimmed by 3 bases and J by 10 bases, 8 bases remained unmatched. Germline CDR1 and CDR2: GTSNPN and SVGIG (reference sequence). There are 14 residues in the CDR3. CDR3 nucleotide sequence: TGTGCCTGGAGAGACAGGGGCCGGGACTCACCCCTCCACTTT. Amino acid sequence: CAWRDRGRDSPLHF.

The J gene is TRBJ2-7, the V gene TRBV9, with a possible D match to TRBD1 (5 bases). Germline CDR1 SGDLS, CDR2 YYNGEE. The CDR3 is 15 residues long. Trimming stripped 0 bases from V and 0 bases from J, with 10 bases between. The CDR3 region has the DNA TGTGCCAGCAGCGTAGGCAGGGTCCCCTCCTACGAGCAGTACTTC. Translating gives CASSVGRVPSYEQYF.

This clone was detected a few times. The chain couples TRBV27 to TRBJ1-5; D is ambiguous. The CDR3 contains 14 residues. Germline CDR1 MNHEY, CDR2 SMNVEV (reference sequence). Trimming pared 6 bases from V and 0 bases from J, leaving 9 bases between. CDR3 nucleotides: TGTGCCAGCAGCCCGCAGAATAGCAATCAGCCCCAGCATTTT. As protein: CASSPQNSNQPQHF.

The chain has TRBV27 and TRBJ2-3, with TRBD1 identical over 7 bases. Germline CDR1 is MNHEY and CDR2 is SMNVEV (reference sequence). The length of the CDR3 is 13 residues. V lost 6 bases to trimming and J lost 8 bases; unmatched junction nucleotides: 8. CDR3 residues: CASSPARQGTQYF. The CDR3 region has the DNA TGTGCCAGCAGCCCCGCCCGACAGGGTACGCAGTATTTT.

The genes are TRBV30 and TRBJ2-7; 10 bases align to TRBD2. Germline V gene lookup returns CDR1 GTSNPN and CDR2 SVGIG (reference sequence). The CDR3 length is 16 residues. V lost 1 base, J lost 5 bases, and 11 bases stayed unmatched. Here the CDR3 DNA reads TGTGCCTGGAGTGAGACTAGCGGGTGGTATTCGGACGAGCAGTACTTC. This encodes CAWSETSGWYSDEQYF. Based on the CDR3 plus reference TRBV30 and TRBJ2-7, the full variable domain is SQTIHQWPATLVQPVGSPLSLECTVEGTSNPNLYWYRQAAGRGLQLLFYSVGIGQISSEVPQNLSASRPQDRQFILSSKKLLLSDSGFYLCAWSETSGWYSDEQYFGPGTRLTVT.

The chain combines TRBV5-1 with TRBJ1-1; D is unclear. The CDR3 has 13 residues. Per germline, CDR1 SGHRS and CDR2 YFSETQ. The V gene lost 6 bases and the J gene lost 1 base, with 10 bases spanning the gap. This chain's CDR3 is CASKMAGNTEAFF. The CDR3 nucleotides are TGCGCCAGCAAAATGGCGGGGAACACTGAAGCTTTCTTT.